This TCR beta chain was sequenced during a study of blood T cell repertoires in COVID-19. V shed 0 bases, J shed 4 bases, and the junction held 8 bases outside the gene matches. Germline loops: CDR1 MNHEY, CDR2 SVGAGI. This CDR3 region has 16 residues. This clone turned up a few times. TCRdb keeps only in-frame clones here, not all; method: immunoSEQ multiplex PCR. The table includes 150,000 to 180,000 clones, about 85% detected once. V and J are TRBV6-5 and TRBJ2-7; TRBD1 agrees at 8 bases. The sample consisted of peripheral blood. The sequence was collected from a man aged 55 to 70 with COVID-19, enrolled during active disease. CDR3 DNA sequence: TGTGCCAGCAGTTACTCGTTGGGTTGGACAGGGTACGAGCAGTACTTC. This sequence encodes CASSYSLGWTGYEQYF.